One T cell receptor (beta chain) is described in this entry. The data originate from a study of patients and donors after allogeneic stem cell transplantation. Each CDR3 protein gets one entry after TCRdb re-called the RT-PCR reads with MiXCR. Of about 210,000 distinct CDR3 sequences in the sample, around 40% were seen once. The specimen was blood, either unsorted or a sorted T cell fraction (not recorded which). This clonotype originated in a human donor who was either an allogeneic HSCT recipient or a stem cell or donor lymphocyte infusion donor (not recorded which). It is not recorded whose cells these are; they may come from a transplant donor.

DNA for the CDR3: TGCAGTGCTAGATCAGGGACGGATGGCTACACCTTC. It yields the protein CSARSGTDGYTF. J is TRBJ1-2 and V is TRBV20-1; D perhaps matches TRBD1 (5 bases). V lost 2 bases to trimming and J lost 6 bases, with 10 bases between them. The CDR3 runs to 12 residues. The germline gives CDR1 DFQATT, CDR2 SNEGSKA (reference sequence).